Listed here is a single T cell receptor beta chain. At one boundary the junction diverges from the germline segment, which might be a read error. The CDR3 is made up of 15 amino acids. CDR1 is SGHRS and CDR2 is YFSETQ in the germline V gene. This sample is part of a study of blood T cell repertoires in COVID-19. Study as a whole: Acute and convalescent COVID-19 specimens originated in the United States, Italy and Spain.

The table came from immunoSEQ multiplex PCR; TCRdb's copy has only in-frame clones and leaves some out. The sample holds some 270,000 clones, over 80% seen once. Clinical histories supplied by participants themselves formed the basis of cohort assignment. This clonotype was obtained from a woman aged 40 to 50 who had been exposed to COVID-19. The chain employs TRBV5-1 and TRBJ1-3; possibly TRBD1 for D (5 bases). The sequencing sample was made of PBMCs or T cells enriched from blood (not recorded which). CDR3 DNA: TGTGCCAGCAGCTATTCCGACAGATCTGGAAACACCATATATTTT. Amino acid sequence: CASSYSDRSGNTIYF.